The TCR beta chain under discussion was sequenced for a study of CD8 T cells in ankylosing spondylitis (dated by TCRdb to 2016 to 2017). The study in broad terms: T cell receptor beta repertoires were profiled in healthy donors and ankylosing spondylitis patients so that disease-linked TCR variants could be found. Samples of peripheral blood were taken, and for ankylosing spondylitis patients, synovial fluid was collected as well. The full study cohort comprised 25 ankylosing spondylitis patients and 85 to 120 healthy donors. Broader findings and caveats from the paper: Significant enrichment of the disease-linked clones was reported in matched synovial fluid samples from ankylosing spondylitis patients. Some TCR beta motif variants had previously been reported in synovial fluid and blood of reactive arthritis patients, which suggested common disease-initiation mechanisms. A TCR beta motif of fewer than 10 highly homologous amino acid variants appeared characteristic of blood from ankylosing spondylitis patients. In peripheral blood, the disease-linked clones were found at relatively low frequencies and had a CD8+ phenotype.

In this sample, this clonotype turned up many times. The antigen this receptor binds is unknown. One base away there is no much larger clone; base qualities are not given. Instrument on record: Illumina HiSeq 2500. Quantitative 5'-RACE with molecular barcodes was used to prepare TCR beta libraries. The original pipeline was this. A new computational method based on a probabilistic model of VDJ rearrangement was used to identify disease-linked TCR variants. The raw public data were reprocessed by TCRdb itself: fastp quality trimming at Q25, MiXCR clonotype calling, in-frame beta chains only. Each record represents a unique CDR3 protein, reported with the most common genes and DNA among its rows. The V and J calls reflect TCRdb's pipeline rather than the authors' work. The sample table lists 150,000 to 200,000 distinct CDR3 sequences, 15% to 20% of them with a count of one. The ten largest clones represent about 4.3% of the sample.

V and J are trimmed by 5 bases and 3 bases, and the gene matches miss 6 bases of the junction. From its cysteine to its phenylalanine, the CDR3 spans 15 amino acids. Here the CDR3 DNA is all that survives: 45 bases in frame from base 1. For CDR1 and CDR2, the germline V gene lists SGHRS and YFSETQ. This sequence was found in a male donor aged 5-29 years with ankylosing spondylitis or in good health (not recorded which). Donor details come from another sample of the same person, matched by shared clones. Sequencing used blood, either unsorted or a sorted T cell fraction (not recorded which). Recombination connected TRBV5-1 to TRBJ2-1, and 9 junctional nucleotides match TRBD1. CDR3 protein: CASSWTGDDYNEQFF. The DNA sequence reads TGCGCCAGCAGTTGGACAGGGGACGACTACAATGAGCAGTTCTTC.